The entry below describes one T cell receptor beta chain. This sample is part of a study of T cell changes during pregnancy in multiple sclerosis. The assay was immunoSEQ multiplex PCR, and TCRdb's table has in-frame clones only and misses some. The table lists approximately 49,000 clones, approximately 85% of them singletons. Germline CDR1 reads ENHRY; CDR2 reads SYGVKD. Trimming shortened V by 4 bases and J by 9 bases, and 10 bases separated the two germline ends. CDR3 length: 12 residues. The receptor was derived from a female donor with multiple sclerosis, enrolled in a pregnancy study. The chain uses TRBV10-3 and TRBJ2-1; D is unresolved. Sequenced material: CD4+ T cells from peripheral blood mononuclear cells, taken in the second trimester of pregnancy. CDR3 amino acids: CAISGSQIEQFF. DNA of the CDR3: TGTGCCATCAGTGGTTCGCAGATTGAGCAGTTCTTC.